Listed below are T cell receptor beta chains from one sample, sequenced in a study of CD8+CD57+ T cells in acquired aplastic anemia. TCRdb fed the reads into MiXCR, producing one record per CDR3 protein. Among approximately 380,000 distinct CDR3 sequences, approximately 70% were seen once, and the ten largest hold under 4.5%. The specimen was sorted CD4+, CD8+, or CD8+CD57+ T cells (not recorded which) from PBMCs. These receptors were obtained from a human donor in good health, serving as a control. Both conserved end residues are trimmed from each CDR3.

TRBJ2-2,TRBV7-9,ASTGQRPSTSGQF
TRBJ1-2,TRBV20-1,SATGGSATNYGYT
TRBJ1-4,TRBV2,ASSNRGNEKLF
TRBJ2-7,TRBV20-1,SAATQAYEQY
TRBJ1-5,TRBV20-1,SPKASYGYQPQH
TRBJ2-1,TRBV7-2,ASSYKDASEQF
TRBJ1-1,TRBV19,ASSTRSGSMNTEAF
TRBJ2-1,TRBV13,ASSSRTGYNEQF
TRBJ2-7,TRBV4-3,ASSQIGTGADTQY
TRBJ2-5,TRBV4-1,ASSHLGRGDEETQY
TRBJ1-2,TRBV12-3/TRBV12-4,ASRPGIQGNYGYT
TRBJ2-3,TRBV20-1,SARAGAGWGTDTQY
TRBJ2-1,TRBV30,AWSVNTYNEQF
TRBJ2-5,TRBV2,ASSDEGGETQY
TRBJ1-4,TRBV7-3,ASTLSLNNEKLF
TRBJ1-1,TRBV7-2,ASSLALARGSTEAF
TRBJ1-2,TRBV5-1,ASSLVAGYEYT
TRBJ2-1,TRBV7-9,ASPKDGTGYNEQF
TRBJ2-1,TRBV9,ASSEAGYNGEF
TRBJ2-7,TRBV20-1,SASPGPSYEQY
TRBJ1-6,TRBV2,ASSERDGRTPHY
TRBJ2-7,TRBV7-8,ASSLSHGQY
TRBJ1-2,TRBV15,ATSRRGQEVGGYT
TRBJ2-7,TRBV7-6,ASSLGSGRPYEQY
TRBJ2-7,TRBV7-6,ASSKGTEGDIYEQY
TRBJ2-5,TRBV7-9,ASSRAHEQYFGPY
TRBJ1-2,TRBV7-9,ASSSSGWVNYGYT
TRBJ1-4,TRBV7-2,ASSLGYRVEKLF
TRBJ1-2,TRBV2,ASSQTRRNKKLCFT
TRBJ2-7,TRBV9,ASSLVGSHSPLQQY
TRBJ2-7,TRBV11-2,AGSFGTSGNEQY
TRBJ2-7,TRBV13,ASSDSGRSGAYEQY
TRBJ2-7,TRBV7-9,ASSVRQGPLRAVY
TRBJ2-7,TRBV7-3,ASSLDDTEARLY
TRBJ2-5,TRBV24-1,ATSDLQNTDTQY
TRBJ2-5,TRBV7-8,ASSSSRAETQY
.,TRBV19,ASSVIRSWSETQY
TRBJ1-4,TRBV7-9,ASSSGDGLNEKLF
TRBJ1-1,TRBV7-9,ASTEPEFNTEAF
TRBJ2-2,TRBV5-6,ASNRQNSITGELF
TRBJ2-7,TRBV12-3/TRBV12-4,ASTLDGVGQY
TRBJ1-5,TRBV6-6,ASSYRGSNQPQH